The T cell receptor (beta chain) described here comes from a study of shared clonotypes between healthy human individuals. This clone was seen a single time. Its antigen remains unknown. The sorted-subset replicate PCRs were given 150 to 200 ng DNA, which is 27,000 or so T cell genomes. Measured with immunoSEQ multiplex PCR; TCRdb has only the in-frame clones, and not every one. Of some 2 million clones listed, about 95% are singletons. The study's findings and limits: Non-shared clonotypes showed lower generation probabilities than clonotypes common to all four donors.

V shed 6 bases and J 2 bases; nucleotides not matched to a gene: 6. CDR1 is MNHEY, CDR2 SMNVEV, per germline (reference sequence). The CDR3 covers 14 residues. Naive CD8 isolation took CD45RO-negative cells positively selected for CCR7 and excluded terminally differentiated effector memory CD45RA+ cells. Sequencing was performed on naive CD8+ T cells sorted from blood. The TCR sequence derives from a man aged 18 to 30 in good health. V and J are TRBV27 and TRBJ2-7; TRBD1 matches at 8 bases. The CDR3 spells CASRVTGAPYEQYF. DNA for the CDR3: TGTGCCAGCAGGGTGACAGGGGCGCCCTACGAGCAGTACTTC.